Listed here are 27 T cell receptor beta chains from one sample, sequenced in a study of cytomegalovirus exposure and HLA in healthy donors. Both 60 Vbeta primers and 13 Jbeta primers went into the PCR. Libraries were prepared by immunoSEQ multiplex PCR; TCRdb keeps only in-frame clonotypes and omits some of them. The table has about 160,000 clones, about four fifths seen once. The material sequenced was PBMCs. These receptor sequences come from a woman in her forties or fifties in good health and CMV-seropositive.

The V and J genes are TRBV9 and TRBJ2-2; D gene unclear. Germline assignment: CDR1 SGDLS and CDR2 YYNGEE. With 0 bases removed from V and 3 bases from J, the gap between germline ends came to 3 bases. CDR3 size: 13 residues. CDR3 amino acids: CASSVVDTGELFF. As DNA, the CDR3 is TGTGCCAGCAGCGTAGTAGACACCGGGGAGCTGTTTTTT.

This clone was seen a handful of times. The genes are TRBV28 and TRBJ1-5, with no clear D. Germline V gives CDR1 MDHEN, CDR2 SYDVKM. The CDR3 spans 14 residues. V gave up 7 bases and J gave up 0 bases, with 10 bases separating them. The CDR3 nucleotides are TGTGCCAGCACGGACTCATATAGCAATCAGCCCCAGCATTTT. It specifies CASTDSYSNQPQHF.

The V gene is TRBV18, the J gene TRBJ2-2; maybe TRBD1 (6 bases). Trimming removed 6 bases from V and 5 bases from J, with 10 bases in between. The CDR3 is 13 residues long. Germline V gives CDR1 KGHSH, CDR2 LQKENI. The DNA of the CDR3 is TGTGCCAGCTCGCCTGACAGGACCGGGGAGCTGTTTTTT. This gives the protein CASSPDRTGELFF.

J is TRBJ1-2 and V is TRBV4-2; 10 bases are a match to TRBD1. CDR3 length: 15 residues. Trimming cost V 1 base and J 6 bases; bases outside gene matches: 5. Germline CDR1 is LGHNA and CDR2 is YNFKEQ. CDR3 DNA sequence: TGTGCCAGCAGCCAAGCCGAGACAGGGGGCGATGGCTACACCTTC. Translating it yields CASSQAETGGDGYTF.

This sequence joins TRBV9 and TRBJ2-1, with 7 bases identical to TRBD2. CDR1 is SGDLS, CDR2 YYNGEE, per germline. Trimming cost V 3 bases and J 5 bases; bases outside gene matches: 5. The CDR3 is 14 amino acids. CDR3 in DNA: TGTGCCAGCAGCGCGACTAGCACAAACAATGAGCAGTTCTTC. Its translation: CASSATSTNNEQFF.

The CDR3 coding sequence is TGTGCCAGCACCCGGACAGATTTACCTAACTATGGCTACACCTTC. This codes for CASTRTDLPNYGYTF. The chain carries TRBV27 and TRBJ1-2, with D possibly TRBD1 on 6 matching bases. The length of the CDR3 is 15 residues. Germline CDR1 MNHEY, CDR2 SMNVEV (reference sequence). Trimming left V 7 bases short and J 0 bases short, with 15 bases between.

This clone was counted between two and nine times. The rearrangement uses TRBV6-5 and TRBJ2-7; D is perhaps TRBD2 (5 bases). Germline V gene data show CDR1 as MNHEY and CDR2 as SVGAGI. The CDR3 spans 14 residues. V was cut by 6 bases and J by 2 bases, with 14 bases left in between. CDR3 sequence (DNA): TGTGCCAGCAGACAATCGGGGAATACCTACGAGCAGTACTTC. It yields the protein CASRQSGNTYEQYF.

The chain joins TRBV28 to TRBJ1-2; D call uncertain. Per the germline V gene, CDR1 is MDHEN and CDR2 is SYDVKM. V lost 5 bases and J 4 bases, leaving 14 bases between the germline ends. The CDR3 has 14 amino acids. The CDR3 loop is CASSIGREAYGYTF. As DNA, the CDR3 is TGTGCCAGCAGTATTGGTCGTGAGGCCTATGGCTACACCTTC.

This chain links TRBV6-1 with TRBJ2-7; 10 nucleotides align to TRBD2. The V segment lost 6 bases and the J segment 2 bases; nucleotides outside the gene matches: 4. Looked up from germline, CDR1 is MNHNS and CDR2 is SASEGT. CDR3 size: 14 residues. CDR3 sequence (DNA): TGTGCCAGCAGGATCACTAGCGGGACCTACGAGCAGTACTTC. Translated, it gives CASRITSGTYEQYF.

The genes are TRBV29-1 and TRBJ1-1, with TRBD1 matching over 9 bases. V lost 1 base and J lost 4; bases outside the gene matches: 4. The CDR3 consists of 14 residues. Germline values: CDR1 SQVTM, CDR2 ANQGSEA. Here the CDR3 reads CSVEVVTGGTEAFF. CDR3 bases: TGCAGCGTTGAAGTCGTGACAGGGGGCACTGAAGCTTTCTTT.

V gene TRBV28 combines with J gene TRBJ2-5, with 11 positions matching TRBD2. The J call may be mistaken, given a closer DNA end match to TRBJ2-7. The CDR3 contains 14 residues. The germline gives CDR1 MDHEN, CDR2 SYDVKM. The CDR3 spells CASSIAGGAIEQYF. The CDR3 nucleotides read TGTGCCAGCAGCATAGCGGGAGGGGCTATCGAGCAGTACTTC.

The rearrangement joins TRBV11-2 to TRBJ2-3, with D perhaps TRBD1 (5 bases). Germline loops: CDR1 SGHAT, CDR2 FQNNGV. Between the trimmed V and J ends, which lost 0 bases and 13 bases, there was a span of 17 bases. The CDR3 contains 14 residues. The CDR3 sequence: CASSLDWLTEVEYF. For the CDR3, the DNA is TGTGCCAGCAGCTTAGATTGGTTGACAGAAGTGGAGTATTTT.

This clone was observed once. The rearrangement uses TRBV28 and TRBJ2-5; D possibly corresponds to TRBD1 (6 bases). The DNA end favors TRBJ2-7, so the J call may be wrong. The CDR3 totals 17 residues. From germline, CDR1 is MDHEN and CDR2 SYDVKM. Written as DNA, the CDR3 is TGTGCCAGCAGCCTTACCTTAAAACAGGGAAACTCCTACGAGCAGTACTTC. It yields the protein CASSLTLKQGNSYEQYF.

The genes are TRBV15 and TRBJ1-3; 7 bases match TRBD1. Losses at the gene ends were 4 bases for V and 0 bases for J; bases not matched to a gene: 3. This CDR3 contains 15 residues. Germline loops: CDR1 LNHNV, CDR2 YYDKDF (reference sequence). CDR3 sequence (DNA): TGTGCCACCAGCATGGGACAGAGCTCTGGAAACACCATATATTTT. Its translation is CATSMGQSSGNTIYF.

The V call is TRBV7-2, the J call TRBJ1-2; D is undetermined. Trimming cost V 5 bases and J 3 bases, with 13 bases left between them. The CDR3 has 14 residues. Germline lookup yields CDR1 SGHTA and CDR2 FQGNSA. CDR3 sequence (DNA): TGTGCCAGCAGCCAGAATTGGGGAGACTATGGCTACACCTTC. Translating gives CASSQNWGDYGYTF.

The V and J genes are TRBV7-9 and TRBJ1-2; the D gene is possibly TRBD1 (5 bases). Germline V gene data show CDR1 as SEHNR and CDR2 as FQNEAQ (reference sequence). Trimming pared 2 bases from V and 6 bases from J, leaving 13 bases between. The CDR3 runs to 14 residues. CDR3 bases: TGTGCCAGCAGCTTAACCTGGGGCGAGGATGGCTACACCTTC. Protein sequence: CASSLTWGEDGYTF.

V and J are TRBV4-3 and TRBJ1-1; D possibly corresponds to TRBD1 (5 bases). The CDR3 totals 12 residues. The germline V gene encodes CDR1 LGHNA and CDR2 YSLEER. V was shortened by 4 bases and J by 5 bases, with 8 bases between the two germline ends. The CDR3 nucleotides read TGCGCCAGCAGCCCTGGGGGGACTGAAGCTTTCTTT. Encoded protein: CASSPGGTEAFF.

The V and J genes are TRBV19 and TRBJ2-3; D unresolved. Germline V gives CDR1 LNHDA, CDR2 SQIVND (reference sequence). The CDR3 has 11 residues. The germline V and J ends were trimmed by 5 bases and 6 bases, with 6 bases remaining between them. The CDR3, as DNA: TGTGCCAGTAGTCTCCGGGATACGCAGTATTTT. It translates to CASSLRDTQYF.

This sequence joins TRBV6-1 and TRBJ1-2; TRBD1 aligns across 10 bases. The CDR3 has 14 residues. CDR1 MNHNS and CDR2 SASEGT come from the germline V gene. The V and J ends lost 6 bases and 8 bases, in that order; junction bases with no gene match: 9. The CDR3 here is CASRTGTGVYGYTF. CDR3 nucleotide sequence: TGTGCCAGCAGGACCGGGACAGGGGTATACGGCTACACCTTC.

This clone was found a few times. The CDR3 loop reads CASSFYDQETQYF. DNA for the CDR3: TGTGCCAGCAGTTTTTATGACCAAGAGACCCAGTACTTC. The chain is built from TRBV27 and TRBJ2-5; D unclear. The V gene lost 3 bases and the J gene lost 0 bases, with 5 bases spanning the gap. The CDR3 covers 13 residues. Per germline, CDR1 MNHEY and CDR2 SMNVEV (reference sequence).

Here the CDR3 reads CASSFFQAGGMNEQFF. The CDR3 nucleotides read TGTGCCAGCAGTTTCTTCCAGGCAGGGGGCATGAATGAGCAGTTCTTC. The chain recombines TRBV27 with TRBJ2-1; 8 bases fit TRBD1. CDR1 and CDR2 from the germline V gene are MNHEY and SMNVEV (reference sequence). The CDR3 totals 16 residues. J was trimmed by 7 bases and V by 3 bases; bases with no gene match: 11.

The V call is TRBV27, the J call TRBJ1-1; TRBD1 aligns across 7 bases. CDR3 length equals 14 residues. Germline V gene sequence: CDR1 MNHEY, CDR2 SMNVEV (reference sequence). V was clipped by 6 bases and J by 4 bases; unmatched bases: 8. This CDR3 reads CASRSEGAGTEAFF. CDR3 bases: TGTGCCAGCAGGTCTGAGGGGGCGGGCACTGAAGCTTTCTTT.

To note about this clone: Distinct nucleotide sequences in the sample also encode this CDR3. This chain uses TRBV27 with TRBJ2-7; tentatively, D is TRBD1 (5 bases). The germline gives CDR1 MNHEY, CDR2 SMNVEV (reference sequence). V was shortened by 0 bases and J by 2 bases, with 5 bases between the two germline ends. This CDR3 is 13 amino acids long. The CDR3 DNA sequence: TGTGCCAGCAGTTTATCCAGGGCCTACGAGCAGTACTTC. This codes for CASSLSRAYEQYF.

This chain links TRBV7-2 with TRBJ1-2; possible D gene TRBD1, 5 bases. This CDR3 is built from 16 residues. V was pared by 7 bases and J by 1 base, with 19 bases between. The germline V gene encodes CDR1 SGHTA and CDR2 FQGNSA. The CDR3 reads CASIPSLRGVNYGYTF. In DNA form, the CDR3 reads TGTGCCAGCATCCCTAGTCTTAGGGGCGTTAACTATGGCTACACCTTC. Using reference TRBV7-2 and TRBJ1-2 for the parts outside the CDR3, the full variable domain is GAGVSQSPSNKVTEKGKDVELRCDPISGHTALYWYRQSLGQGLEFLIYFQGNSAPDKSGLPSDRFSAERTGGSVSTLTIQRTQQEDSAVYLCASIPSLRGVNYGYTFGSGTRLTVV.

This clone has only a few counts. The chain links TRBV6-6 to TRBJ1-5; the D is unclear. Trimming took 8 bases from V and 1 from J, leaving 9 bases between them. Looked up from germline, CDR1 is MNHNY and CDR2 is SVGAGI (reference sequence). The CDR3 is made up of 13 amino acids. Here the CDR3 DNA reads TGTGCCAGCCGGGTAGTCAGCAATCAGCCCCAGCATTTT. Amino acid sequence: CASRVVSNQPQHF.

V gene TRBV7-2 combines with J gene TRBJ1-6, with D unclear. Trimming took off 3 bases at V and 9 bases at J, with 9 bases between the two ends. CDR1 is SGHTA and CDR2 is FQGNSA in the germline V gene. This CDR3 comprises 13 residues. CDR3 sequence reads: CASSFASGSPLHF. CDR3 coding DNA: TGTGCCAGCAGCTTCGCCTCGGGTTCACCCCTCCACTTT.

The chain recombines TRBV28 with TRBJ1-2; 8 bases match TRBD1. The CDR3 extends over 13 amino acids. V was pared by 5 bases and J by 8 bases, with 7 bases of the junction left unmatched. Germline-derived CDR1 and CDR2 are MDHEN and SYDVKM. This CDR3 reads CASSLPQGVGYTF. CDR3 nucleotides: TGTGCCAGCAGTCTTCCACAGGGGGTGGGCTACACCTTC.